This section outlines one TCR beta chain sequence together with its context. This entry comes from a study of cytomegalovirus exposure and HLA in healthy donors. The CDR3 consists of 15 residues. The V gene's germline CDR1 is SGHTA and CDR2 FQGTGA. The V segment lost 2 bases and the J segment 4 bases; nucleotides outside the gene matches: 1. PCR primers comprised 60 Vbeta and 13 Jbeta primers. Original processing notes: Later, an analysis found around 80 million unique TCR beta chains, and 8.5 million to 12 million of these were shared. Profiling relied on immunoSEQ multiplex PCR, and the TCRdb table lists in-frame clones only, not all of them. The DNA was the basis for D and trimming; V, J and clone size are from that table. In the table there are about 95,000 clones, 81% of which are singletons.

This clonotype originated in a woman in her 70s in good health and CMV-seropositive. The specimen sequenced was PBMCs. The V and J genes are TRBV7-3 and TRBJ2-2, with 10 nucleotides matching TRBD1. The CDR3 protein is CASSLGQGVTGELFF. In DNA form, the CDR3 reads TGTGCCAGCAGCTTAGGACAGGGGGTCACCGGGGAGCTGTTTTTT.